This TCR beta chain was captured in a study of identical twins. Trimming stripped 5 bases from V and 5 bases from J, with 13 bases between. The CDR3 loop spans 13 amino acids. CDR1 and CDR2 from the germline V gene are SGHAT and FQNNGV. In its sample, this clonotype was seen many times. Antigen specificity is unknown. General study results and limits: Among out-of-frame alpha sequences shared by twins, low generation probability occurred in excess. Twins' surplus sharing was weaker for beta out-of-frame sequences. The more abundant beta clonotypes in cord blood had fewer insertions, and memory repertoires did not show this.

A universal primer site came from template switching; cDNA carried unique molecular identifiers. TCRdb recomputed calls from the 5' RACE reads with MiXCR, one row per CDR3 protein. Here the sample spans 200,000 to 250,000 distinct CDR3 sequences, approximately 8.3% being singletons. The data were also submitted as part of a second study, on yellow fever vaccine responses in identical twins.

The clonotype originates from a woman aged 18-29 years in good health. The V and J genes are TRBV11-2 and TRBJ2-7; a weak D match, TRBD2 (6 bases). Source material: memory (CD45RO+) T cells sorted from blood. CDR3 DNA sequence: TGTGCCAGCAGCGCAGAGATAGCGGACGAGCAGTACTTC. Translating it yields CASSAEIADEQYF.